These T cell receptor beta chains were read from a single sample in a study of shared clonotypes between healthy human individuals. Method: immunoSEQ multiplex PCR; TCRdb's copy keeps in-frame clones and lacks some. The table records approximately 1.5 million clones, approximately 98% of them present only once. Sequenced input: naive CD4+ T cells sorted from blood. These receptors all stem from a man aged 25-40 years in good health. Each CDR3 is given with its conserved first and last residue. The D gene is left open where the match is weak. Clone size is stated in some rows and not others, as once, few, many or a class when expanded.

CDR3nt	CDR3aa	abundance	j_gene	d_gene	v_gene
TGTGCCAGCAGTTATATCACCGGGACTAGCGGAACCAATGAGCAGTTCTTC	CASSYITGTSGTNEQFF	NA	TRBJ2-1	TRBD2	TRBV27
TGTGCCAGCTCGCCGACGGCTTTGGGACAGGGGAGTCGTCCCCAGCATTTT	CASSPTALGQGSRPQHF	NA	TRBJ1-5	TRBD1	TRBV18
TGTGCCAGCAGCCCTAGTGATGGAACCAACAATGAGCAGTTCTTC	CASSPSDGTNNEQFF	NA	TRBJ2-1	NA	TRBV4-2
TGTGCCAGCAGCCTTACCTCAATGGATACAGGGCCAGAAGCTTTCTTT	CASSLTSMDTGPEAFF	NA	TRBJ1-1	NA	TRBV7-9
TGTGCCAGCAGCTTAAGCGGGAGCACAGACGAGCAGTACTTC	CASSLSGSTDEQYF	NA	TRBJ2-7	TRBD2	TRBV7-9
TGCGCCAGCAGTCAATCACAGGGGGCCGGAGAGACCCAGTACTTC	CASSQSQGAGETQYF	NA	TRBJ2-5	TRBD1	TRBV23-1
TGTGCCAGCAGAGATACAGGGGGTGTCGGCTCCGAGCAGTACTTC	CASRDTGGVGSEQYF	NA	TRBJ2-7	TRBD1	TRBV2
TGCAGCGTTGATAAGGGCACCGGGGAGCTGTTTTTT	CSVDKGTGELFF	NA	TRBJ2-2	NA	TRBV29-1
TGTGCCAGTAGGCGCATTCCTGAAGAGACCCAGTACTTC	CASRRIPEETQYF	NA	TRBJ2-5	NA	TRBV19
TGCGCCAGCAGGCGTAACCCGGGACAGGGGCGCTCCTACGAGCAGTACTTC	CASRRNPGQGRSYEQYF	NA	TRBJ2-7	TRBD1	TRBV5-1
TGTGCCAGCAGCCACCCTGGACTAGCGGGAGGATCGAACACCGGGGAGCTGTTTTTT	CASSHPGLAGGSNTGELFF	NA	TRBJ2-2	TRBD2	TRBV9
TGCGCCAGCAGCAAAGGACTAGCGGGAGGAGAGACCCAGTACTTC	CASSKGLAGGETQYF	NA	TRBJ2-5	TRBD2	TRBV5-1
TGTGCCAGCACCGCTTGGACAGCTGAAGCTTTCTTT	CASTAWTAEAFF	NA	TRBJ1-1	NA	TRBV28
TGTGCCAGCAGCTCAGGACAGGGGGTAGAAGACGAGCAGTACTTC	CASSSGQGVEDEQYF	NA	TRBJ2-7	TRBD1	TRBV11-3
TGTGCCAGCAGCAAAGCGGCGGGGGGACACAATGAGCAGTTCTTC	CASSKAAGGHNEQFF	NA	TRBJ2-1	NA	TRBV21-1
TGTGCCAGCAGTGCATTGCCTCTTGGGGAGCAGTACTTC	CASSALPLGEQYF	few	TRBJ2-7	NA	TRBV28
TGTGCCAGCAGTTACTCGATCCGAGACCCATCCCGGAGCTTC	CASSYSIRDPSRSF	NA	TRBJ2-7	NA	TRBV6-6
TGTGCCAGCAGCTTCAGGGCCAATGAGCAGTTCTTC	CASSFRANEQFF	NA	TRBJ2-1	NA	TRBV14
TGTGCCAGCAGCTTCGGGGGGCGAGAGACCCAGTACTTC	CASSFGGRETQYF	NA	TRBJ2-5	NA	TRBV5-5
TGTGCCAGCACCTTCGCCGACAGGGAGAACTATGGCTACACCTTC	CASTFADRENYGYTF	NA	TRBJ1-2	TRBD1	TRBV28
TGTGCCAGCAGGCAAGAACAGTCAGGCCCCTACGAGCAGTACTTC	CASRQEQSGPYEQYF	NA	TRBJ2-7	NA	TRBV2
TGTGCCATCAGTGACGAGGGGCGCACTGGAAACACCATATATTTT	CAISDEGRTGNTIYF	NA	TRBJ1-3	NA	TRBV10-3
TGTGCCAGCACTTCAAGATTCAATCAGCCCCAGCATTTT	CASTSRFNQPQHF	NA	TRBJ1-5	NA	TRBV6-5
TGTGCCAGCAGCTTATGGCGCGGGAGGAGGGAGACCCAGTACTTC	CASSLWRGRRETQYF	NA	TRBJ2-5	TRBD2	TRBV11-2
TGTGCCAGCAGTTTTTTAACCACCGGGGAGCTGTTTTTT	CASSFLTTGELFF	NA	TRBJ2-2	NA	TRBV27
TGTGCCAGCAGCCCAGGACCAAGGGAGGTCACTGAAGCTTTCTTT	CASSPGPREVTEAFF	NA	TRBJ1-1	NA	TRBV7-2
TGTGCCAGCAGTGAAGCTCTACGGCCGCTGGGGCGGGGTGAGTTC	CASSEALRPLGRGEF	NA	TRBJ2-7	NA	TRBV2
TGTGCCAGCAGTCCGGACGGAGAAATTTACGAGCAGTACTTC	CASSPDGEIYEQYF	NA	TRBJ2-7	NA	TRBV28
TGCAGTGCTAGCAGGGCTAACGAGCAGTACTTC	CSASRANEQYF	NA	TRBJ2-7	NA	TRBV20-1
TGTGCCAGCAGCCGAATTCTAGCGGCCCTACAGGGAGAGACCCAGTACTTC	CASSRILAALQGETQYF	NA	TRBJ2-5	NA	TRBV13
TGTGCCAGCGGGGGAGTGGCAGGGTCAGAGACCCAGTACTTC	CASGGVAGSETQYF	NA	TRBJ2-5	NA	TRBV6-6
TGCGCCAGCACTTTGGTAGCGAACAATGAGCAGTTCTTC	CASTLVANNEQFF	NA	TRBJ2-1	NA	TRBV5-1
TGCACCAGCAGCCAAGATTCCCACGGCGGGACGAACACCGGGGAGCTGTTTTTT	CTSSQDSHGGTNTGELFF	NA	TRBJ2-2	NA	TRBV1
TGCGCCAGCAGCTTCGGACTAGCGGACCTCTACGAGCAGTACTTC	CASSFGLADLYEQYF	NA	TRBJ2-7	TRBD2	TRBV5-1
TGCGCCAGCAGCCAACAAGGACTGGGACAGGGTGGTTATGGCTACACCTTC	CASSQQGLGQGGYGYTF	NA	TRBJ1-2	TRBD1	TRBV5-1
TGTGCCAGCAGCGCGCCGAGGCGCGAAGCTTTCTTT	CASSAPRREAFF	NA	TRBJ1-1	NA	TRBV11-2
TGTGCCTGGAGTCGTACAAGGAGGAACACTGAAGCTTTCTTT	CAWSRTRRNTEAFF	NA	TRBJ1-1	NA	TRBV30
TGCGCCAGCAGCCCTAGGGGCAGGAATGAGCAGTTCTTC	CASSPRGRNEQFF	NA	TRBJ2-1	NA	TRBV4-1
TGTGCCAGCAGTTTAGGGGGGAATACGGGCTACACCTTC	CASSLGGNTGYTF	NA	TRBJ1-2	NA	TRBV28
TGCGCCAGCAGCTGGGGGGAACAAGGACGATATTGGGACAATGAGCAGTTCTTC	CASSWGEQGRYWDNEQFF	NA	TRBJ2-1	NA	TRBV5-1
TGTGCCTGGAGGCCCGTAGCGGGAGGGCCTAACACAGATACGCAGTATTTT	CAWRPVAGGPNTDTQYF	NA	TRBJ2-3	TRBD2	TRBV30
TGTGCCTGGACTGAGTCGAGCAATCAGCCCCAGCATTTT	CAWTESSNQPQHF	NA	TRBJ1-5	NA	TRBV30
TGCGCCAGCAGCAGGGCTGAAGTCAGTCACAATAACTATGGCTACACCTTC	CASSRAEVSHNNYGYTF	NA	TRBJ1-2	NA	TRBV5-1
TGTGCCAGCAGCTTAGTAGGACTGGGGTTGAATGAGCAGTTCTTC	CASSLVGLGLNEQFF	NA	TRBJ2-1	NA	TRBV7-9
TGCGCCAGCAGCTTGGACAGGAACCCCTATGGCTACACCTTC	CASSLDRNPYGYTF	NA	TRBJ1-2	NA	TRBV5-1
TGTGCCAGTACCAAATTCGGGTCGGGACAGGGTGCCGGGGAGCTGTTTTTT	CASTKFGSGQGAGELFF	NA	TRBJ2-2	TRBD1	TRBV19
TGTGCCAGCAGTGGGACTTACACTCGCTCCTACAATGAGCAGTTCTTC	CASSGTYTRSYNEQFF	NA	TRBJ2-1	NA	TRBV28
TGTGCCAGCTCCTATCTCGTGGCGATAGGATCCGGGGAGCTGTTTTTT	CASSYLVAIGSGELFF	NA	TRBJ2-2	NA	TRBV18
TGTGCCAGCAGTAACGCAGGGGGCGCCGGCTATGGCTACACCTTC	CASSNAGGAGYGYTF	NA	TRBJ1-2	TRBD1	TRBV28
TGTGCCAGCAGCTTAGGCGGGACCTCCTACGAGCAGTACTTC	CASSLGGTSYEQYF	NA	TRBJ2-7	NA	TRBV7-3
TGCGCCAGCAGCCAAGCCGGGACAGAAACCTACGAGCAGTACTTC	CASSQAGTETYEQYF	NA	TRBJ2-7	TRBD1	TRBV4-3
TGTGCCAGCTCACCACTGGTGGGGGGGACGCCCTACGAGCAGTACTTC	CASSPLVGGTPYEQYF	once	TRBJ2-7	TRBD2	TRBV18
TGTGCCAGCAGCTACTTAGGCCGGGACCCCTACAATGAGCAGTTCTTC	CASSYLGRDPYNEQFF	NA	TRBJ2-1	NA	TRBV5-5
TGTGCCAGCAGCTTAATCTCCGGGACAGAACTCTATGGCTACACCTTC	CASSLISGTELYGYTF	NA	TRBJ1-2	TRBD1	TRBV7-2
TGTGCCAGCAGTGAAGCCTCGGGATCCTACGAGCAGTACTTC	CASSEASGSYEQYF	NA	TRBJ2-7	NA	TRBV2